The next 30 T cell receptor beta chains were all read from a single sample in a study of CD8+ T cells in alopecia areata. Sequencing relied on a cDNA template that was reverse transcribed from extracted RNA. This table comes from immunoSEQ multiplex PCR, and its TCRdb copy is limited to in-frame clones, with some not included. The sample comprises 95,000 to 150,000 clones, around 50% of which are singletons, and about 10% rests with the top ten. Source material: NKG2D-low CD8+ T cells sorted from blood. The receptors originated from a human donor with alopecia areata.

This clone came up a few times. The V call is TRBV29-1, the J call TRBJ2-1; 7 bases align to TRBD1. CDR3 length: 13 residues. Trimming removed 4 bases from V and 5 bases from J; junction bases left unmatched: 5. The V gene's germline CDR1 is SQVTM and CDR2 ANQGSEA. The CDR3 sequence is CSVGWDRNNEQFF. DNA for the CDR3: TGCAGCGTTGGTTGGGACAGAAACAATGAGCAGTTCTTC.

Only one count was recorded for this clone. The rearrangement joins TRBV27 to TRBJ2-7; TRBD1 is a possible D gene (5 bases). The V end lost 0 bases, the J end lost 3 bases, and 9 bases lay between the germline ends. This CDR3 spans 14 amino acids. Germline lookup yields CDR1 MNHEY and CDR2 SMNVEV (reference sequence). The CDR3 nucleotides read TGTGCCAGCAGTTTATCGCTCCAGGGCTACGAGCAGTACTTC. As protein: CASSLSLQGYEQYF.

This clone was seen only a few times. CDR3 amino acids: CASSQIQGYEQYF. The CDR3 region has the DNA TGCGCCAGCAGCCAGATCCAGGGCTACGAGCAGTACTTC. The rearrangement links TRBV4-1 to TRBJ2-7; D is possibly TRBD1 (5 bases). The CDR3 extends over 13 amino acids. The ends were cut back, 3 bases at V and 3 bases at J, with 9 bases in the middle. From germline, CDR1 is MGHRA and CDR2 YSYEKL.

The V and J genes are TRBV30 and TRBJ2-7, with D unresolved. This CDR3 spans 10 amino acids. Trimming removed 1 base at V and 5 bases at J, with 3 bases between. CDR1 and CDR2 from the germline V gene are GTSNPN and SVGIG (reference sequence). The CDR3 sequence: CAWSGNEQYF. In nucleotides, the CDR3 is TGTGCCTGGAGTGGGAACGAGCAGTACTTC.

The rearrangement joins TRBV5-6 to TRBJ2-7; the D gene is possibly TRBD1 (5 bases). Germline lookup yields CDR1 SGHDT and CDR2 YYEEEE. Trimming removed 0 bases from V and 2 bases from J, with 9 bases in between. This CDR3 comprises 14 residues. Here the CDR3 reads CASSLAAGPYEQYF. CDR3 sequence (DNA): TGTGCCAGCAGCTTGGCGGCAGGGCCCTACGAGCAGTACTTC.

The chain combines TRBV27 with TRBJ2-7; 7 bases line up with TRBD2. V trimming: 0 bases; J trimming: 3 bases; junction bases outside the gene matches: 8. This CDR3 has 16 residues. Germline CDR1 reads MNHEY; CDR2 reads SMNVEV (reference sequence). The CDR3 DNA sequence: TGTGCCAGCAGTTTATCGGGGGAGGGTCGGAGCTACGAGCAGTACTTC. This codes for CASSLSGEGRSYEQYF.

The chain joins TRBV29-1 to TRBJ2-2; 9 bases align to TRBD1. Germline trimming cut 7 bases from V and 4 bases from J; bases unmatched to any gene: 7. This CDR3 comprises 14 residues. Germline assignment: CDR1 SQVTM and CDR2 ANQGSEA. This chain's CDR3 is CSGGQGSSTGELFF. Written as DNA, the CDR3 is TGCAGCGGGGGACAGGGATCGAGCACCGGGGAGCTGTTTTTT.

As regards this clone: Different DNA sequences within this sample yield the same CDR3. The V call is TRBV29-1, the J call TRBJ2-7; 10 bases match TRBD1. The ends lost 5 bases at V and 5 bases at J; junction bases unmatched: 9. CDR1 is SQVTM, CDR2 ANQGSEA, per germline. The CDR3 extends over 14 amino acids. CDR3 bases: TGCAGCGTTAGAACGGGAGACAGGGGGCACGAGCAGTACTTC. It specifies CSVRTGDRGHEQYF.

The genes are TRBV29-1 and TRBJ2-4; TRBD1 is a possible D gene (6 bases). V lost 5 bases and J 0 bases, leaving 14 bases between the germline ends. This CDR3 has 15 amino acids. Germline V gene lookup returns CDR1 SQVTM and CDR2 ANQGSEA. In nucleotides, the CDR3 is TGCAGCGTTTCCCCAGGGGCTCTAGCCAAAAACATTCAGTACTTC. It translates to CSVSPGALAKNIQYF.

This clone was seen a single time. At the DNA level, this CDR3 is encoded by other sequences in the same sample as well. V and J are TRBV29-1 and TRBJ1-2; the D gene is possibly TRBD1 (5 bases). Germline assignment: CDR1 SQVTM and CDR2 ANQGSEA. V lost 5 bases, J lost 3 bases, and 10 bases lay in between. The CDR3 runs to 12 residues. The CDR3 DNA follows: TGCAGCGTTCTTCAGGGAGACTATGGCTACACCTTC. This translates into CSVLQGDYGYTF.

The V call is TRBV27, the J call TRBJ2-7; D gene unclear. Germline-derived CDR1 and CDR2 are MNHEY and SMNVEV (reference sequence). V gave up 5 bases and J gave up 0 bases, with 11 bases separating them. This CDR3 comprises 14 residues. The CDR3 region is CASSAFGDSYEQYF. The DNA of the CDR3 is TGTGCCAGCAGTGCGTTTGGGGACTCCTACGAGCAGTACTTC.

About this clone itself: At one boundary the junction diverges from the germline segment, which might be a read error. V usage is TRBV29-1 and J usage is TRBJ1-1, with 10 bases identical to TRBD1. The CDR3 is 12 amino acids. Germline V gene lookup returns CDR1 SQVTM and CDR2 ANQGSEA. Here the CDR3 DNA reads TGCAGCGTTGAAGGCGGACAGGGGGACAACCCGTTT. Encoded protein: CSVEGGQGDNPF.

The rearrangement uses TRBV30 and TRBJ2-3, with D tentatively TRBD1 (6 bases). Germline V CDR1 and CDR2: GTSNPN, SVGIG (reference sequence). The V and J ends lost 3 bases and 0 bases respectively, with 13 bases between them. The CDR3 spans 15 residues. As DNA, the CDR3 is TGTGCCTGGAGGGACAGCTTGTCTAGCACAGATACGCAGTATTTT. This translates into CAWRDSLSSTDTQYF.

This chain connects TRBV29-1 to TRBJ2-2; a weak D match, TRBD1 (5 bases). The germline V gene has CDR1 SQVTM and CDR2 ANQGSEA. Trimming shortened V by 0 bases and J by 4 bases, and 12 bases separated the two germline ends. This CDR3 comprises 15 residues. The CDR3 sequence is CSVEDAGIGTGELFF. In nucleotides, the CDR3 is TGCAGCGTTGAAGATGCAGGGATTGGCACCGGGGAGCTGTTTTTT.

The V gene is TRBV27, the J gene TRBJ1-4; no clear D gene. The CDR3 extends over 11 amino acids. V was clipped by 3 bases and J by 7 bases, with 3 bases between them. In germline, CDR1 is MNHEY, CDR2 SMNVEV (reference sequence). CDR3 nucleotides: TGTGCCAGCAGTTTTGGTGAAAAACTGTTTTTT. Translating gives CASSFGEKLFF.

The CDR3 region has the DNA TGCAGTGCTAGTGGGAGTGATACGCAGTATTTT. Encoded protein: CSASGSDTQYF. The V gene is TRBV20-1, the J gene TRBJ2-3, with D tentatively TRBD2 (5 bases). With 3 bases removed from V and 6 bases from J, the gap between germline ends came to 7 bases. The CDR3 runs 11 residues. Germline CDR1 and CDR2: DFQATT and SNEGSKA (reference sequence).

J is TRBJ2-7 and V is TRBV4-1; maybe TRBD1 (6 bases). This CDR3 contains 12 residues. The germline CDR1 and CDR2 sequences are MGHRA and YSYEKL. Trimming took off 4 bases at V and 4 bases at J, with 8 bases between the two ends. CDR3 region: CASSPTGYEQYF. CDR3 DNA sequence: TGCGCCAGCAGCCCCACAGGGTACGAGCAGTACTTC.

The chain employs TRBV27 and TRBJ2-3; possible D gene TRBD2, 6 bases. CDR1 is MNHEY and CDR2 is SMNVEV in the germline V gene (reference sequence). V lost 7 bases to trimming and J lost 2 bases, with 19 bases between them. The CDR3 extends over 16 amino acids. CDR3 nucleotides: TGTGCCAGCACCGGTTGGGGGGATCCGTCCACAGATACGCAGTATTTT. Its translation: CASTGWGDPSTDTQYF.

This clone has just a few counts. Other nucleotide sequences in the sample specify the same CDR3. The CDR3 here is CSVSTGDTQYF. In nucleotides, the CDR3 is TGCAGCGTAAGCACCGGGGATACGCAGTATTTT. The gene calls are TRBV29-1 and TRBJ2-3, with D hard to call. Trimming took 6 bases from V and 6 from J, leaving 10 bases between them. The CDR3 has 11 residues. Germline CDR1 and CDR2: SQVTM and ANQGSEA.

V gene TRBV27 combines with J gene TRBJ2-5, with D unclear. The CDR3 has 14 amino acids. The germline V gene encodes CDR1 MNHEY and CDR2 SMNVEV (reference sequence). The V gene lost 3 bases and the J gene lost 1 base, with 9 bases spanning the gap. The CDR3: CASSLLTTQETQYF. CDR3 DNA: TGTGCCAGCAGTTTGTTAACGACCCAAGAGACCCAGTACTTC.

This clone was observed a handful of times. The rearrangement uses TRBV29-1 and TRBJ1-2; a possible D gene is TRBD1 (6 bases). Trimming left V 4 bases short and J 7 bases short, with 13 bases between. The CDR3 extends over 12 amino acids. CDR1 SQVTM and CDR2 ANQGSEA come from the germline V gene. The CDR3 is CSVVSGVGGYTF. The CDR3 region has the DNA TGCAGCGTTGTTTCAGGGGTTGGTGGCTACACCTTC.

The CDR3 coding sequence is TGTGCCACCCAAGGGGGCTCGAGCAATCAGCCCCAGCATTTT. Translating it yields CATQGGSSNQPQHF. The chain carries TRBV6-6 and TRBJ1-5; 7 positions match TRBD1. The CDR3 consists of 14 residues. V was pared by 10 bases and J by 1 base, with 7 bases of the junction left unmatched. CDR1 is MNHNY, CDR2 SVGAGI, per germline (reference sequence).

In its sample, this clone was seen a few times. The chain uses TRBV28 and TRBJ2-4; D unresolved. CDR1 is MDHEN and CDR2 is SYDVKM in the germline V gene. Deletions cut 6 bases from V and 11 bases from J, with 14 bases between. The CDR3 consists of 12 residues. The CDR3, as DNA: TGTGCCAGCAGCCCCCGGCAGGTCGTTCAGTACTTC. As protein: CASSPRQVVQYF.

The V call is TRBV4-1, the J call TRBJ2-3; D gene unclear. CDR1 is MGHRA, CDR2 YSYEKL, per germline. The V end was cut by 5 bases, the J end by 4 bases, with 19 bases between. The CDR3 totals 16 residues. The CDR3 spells CASSSRSRLGSDTQYF. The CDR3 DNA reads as TGCGCCAGCAGCAGCCGGAGTCGCCTCGGGTCAGATACGCAGTATTTT.

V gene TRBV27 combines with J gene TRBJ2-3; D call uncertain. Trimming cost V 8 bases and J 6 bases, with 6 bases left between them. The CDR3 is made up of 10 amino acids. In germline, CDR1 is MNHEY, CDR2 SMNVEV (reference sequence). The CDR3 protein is CASFADTQYF. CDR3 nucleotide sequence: TGTGCCAGCTTCGCGGATACGCAGTATTTT.

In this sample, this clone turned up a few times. Written as DNA, the CDR3 is TGCAGCGTTGACCGTCGGGGCGCCAATGAGCAGTTCTTC. This sequence encodes CSVDRRGANEQFF. The V call is TRBV29-1, the J call TRBJ2-1; D tentatively reads TRBD1 or TRBD2 (5 bases each). Germline V lookup: CDR1 SQVTM, CDR2 ANQGSEA. V shed 3 bases and J shed 6 bases, with 12 bases lying between them. The CDR3 extends over 13 amino acids.

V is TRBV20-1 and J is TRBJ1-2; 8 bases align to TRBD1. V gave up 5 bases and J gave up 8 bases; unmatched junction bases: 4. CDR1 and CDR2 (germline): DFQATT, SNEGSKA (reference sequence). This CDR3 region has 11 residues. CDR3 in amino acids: CSAGQGGGYTF. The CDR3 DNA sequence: TGCAGTGCTGGACAGGGAGGAGGCTACACCTTC.

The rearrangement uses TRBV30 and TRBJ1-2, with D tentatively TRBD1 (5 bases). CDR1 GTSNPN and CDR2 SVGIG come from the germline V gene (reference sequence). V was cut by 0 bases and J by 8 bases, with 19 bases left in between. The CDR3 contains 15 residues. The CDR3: CAWSVVSPSWGGYTF. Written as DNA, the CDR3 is TGTGCCTGGAGTGTAGTTTCCCCATCGTGGGGCGGCTACACCTTC.

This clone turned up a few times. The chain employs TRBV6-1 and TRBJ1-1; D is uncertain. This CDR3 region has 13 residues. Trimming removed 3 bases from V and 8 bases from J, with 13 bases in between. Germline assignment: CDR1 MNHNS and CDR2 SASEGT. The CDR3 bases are TGTGCCAGCAGTGACAGTGAGAGAGCCGAAGCTTTCTTT. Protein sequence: CASSDSERAEAFF.

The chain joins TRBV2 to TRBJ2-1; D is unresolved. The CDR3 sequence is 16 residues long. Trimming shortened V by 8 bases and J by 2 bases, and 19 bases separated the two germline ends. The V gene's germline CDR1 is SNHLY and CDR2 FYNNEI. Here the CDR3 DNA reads TGTGCCAGCGATGGCCGCCCCGGCCCACCCTACAATGAGCAGTTCTTC. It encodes CASDGRPGPPYNEQFF.